This entry concerns a single TCR beta chain. Germline-derived CDR1 and CDR2 are SNHLY and FYNNEI. The CDR3 contains 16 residues. The germline V and J ends were trimmed by 7 bases and 0 bases, with 13 bases remaining between them. The record originates from a study of cytomegalovirus exposure and HLA in healthy donors. PCR primers comprised 60 Vbeta and 13 Jbeta primers. Data came from immunoSEQ multiplex PCR; TCRdb stores just in-frame clones and leaves some out. The table has over 100,000 clones, 55% to 75% seen once. The chain links TRBV2 to TRBJ2-6; a possible D gene is TRBD1 (5 bases). Sequenced: PBMCs. This clonotype was obtained from a young man in good health and CMV-seropositive. The CDR3 sequence: CASTKGRVSGANVLTF. CDR3 bases: TGTGCCAGCACTAAGGGGCGAGTCTCTGGGGCCAACGTCCTGACTTTC.